Listed here are 30 T cell receptor beta chains from one sample, sequenced in a study of blood T cell repertoires in COVID-19. Measured with immunoSEQ multiplex PCR; TCRdb has only the in-frame clones, and not every one. The profile shows under 300,000 clones, about 76% of them singletons. The sample taken for sequencing was peripheral blood. The receptors were sampled from a woman in her sixties or seventies with active or convalescent COVID-19.

The rearrangement uses TRBV27 and TRBJ2-7; the match to TRBD2 covers 7 bases. Germline loops: CDR1 MNHEY, CDR2 SMNVEV (reference sequence). Losses at the gene ends were 3 bases for V and 4 bases for J; bases not matched to a gene: 6. The CDR3 is made up of 14 amino acids. CDR3 DNA: TGTGCCAGCAGTTTGGGCCTGGGAGGGTACGAGCAGTACTTC. Protein sequence: CASSLGLGGYEQYF.

CDR3: CATSDLPGNSPLHF. The CDR3 DNA sequence: TGTGCCACCAGTGATTTGCCAGGCAATTCACCCCTCCACTTT. The gene calls are TRBV24-1 and TRBJ1-6; D unclear. The CDR3 covers 14 residues. In germline, CDR1 is KGHDR, CDR2 SFDVKD. Between the trimmed V and J ends, which lost 0 bases and 7 bases, there was a span of 6 bases.

The chain couples TRBV20-1 to TRBJ2-7; the D is unclear. V dropped 3 bases and J dropped 3 bases, with 15 bases sitting between them. Germline assignment: CDR1 DFQATT and CDR2 SNEGSKA (reference sequence). CDR3 length: 14 amino acids. The CDR3, as DNA: TGCAGTGCTAGTGAAAAAGGAGCCCTCTACGAGCAGTACTTC. Protein product: CSASEKGALYEQYF.

The rearrangement joins TRBV27 to TRBJ1-2, with a weak D call TRBD1 (5 bases). Trimming removed 4 bases from V and 7 bases from J, with 10 bases in between. Germline-derived CDR1 and CDR2 are MNHEY and SMNVEV (reference sequence). There are 12 residues in the CDR3. The CDR3 spells CASSYQGRGYTF. In DNA form, the CDR3 reads TGTGCCAGCAGTTATCAGGGTCGTGGCTACACCTTC.

The chain is built from TRBV7-2 and TRBJ1-5; 8 bases map to TRBD1. In germline, CDR1 is SGHTA, CDR2 FQGNSA. The CDR3 length is 16 residues. V lost 1 base to trimming and J lost 6 bases; unmatched junction nucleotides: 8. The DNA for the CDR3 is TGTGCCAGCAGCTTAGGGGGGGACAGGCGCGTTCAGCCCCAGCATTTT. Translating gives CASSLGGDRRVQPQHF. The variable domain in full, with the rest retrieved from reference TRBV7-2 and TRBJ1-5, is GAGVSQSPSNKVTEKGKDVELRCDPISGHTALYWYRQSLGQGLEFLIYFQGNSAPDKSGLPSDRFSAERTGGSVSTLTIQRTQQEDSAVYLCASSLGGDRRVQPQHFGDGTRLSIL.

This chain links TRBV2 with TRBJ2-1, with 10 bases that match TRBD1. Germline trimming cut 7 bases from V and 7 bases from J; bases unmatched to any gene: 10. This CDR3 spans 15 amino acids. Per germline, CDR1 SNHLY and CDR2 FYNNEI. CDR3 sequence reads: CASTLTGGQGNEQFF. The CDR3 DNA sequence: TGTGCCAGCACCCTGACAGGGGGCCAAGGGAATGAGCAGTTCTTC.

The V call is TRBV27, the J call TRBJ2-1; no reliable D call. Germline V gene lookup returns CDR1 MNHEY and CDR2 SMNVEV (reference sequence). The CDR3 has 13 residues. Trimming removed 3 bases at V and 1 base at J, with 4 bases between. This CDR3 reads CASSLESYNEQFF. The CDR3 DNA reads TGTGCCAGCAGTTTGGAGTCCTACAATGAGCAGTTCTTC.

The chain is built from TRBV11-2 and TRBJ1-5, with D perhaps TRBD1 (5 bases). Trimming took off 0 bases at V and 5 bases at J, with 5 bases between the two ends. This CDR3 has 13 residues. From germline, CDR1 is SGHAT and CDR2 FQNNGV. CDR3 DNA sequence: TGTGCCAGCAGCTTAGACAGGGATCAGCCCCAGCATTTT. Residues: CASSLDRDQPQHF.

This clone was picked up one time. The chain couples TRBV7-9 to TRBJ2-2; 14 bases line up with TRBD2. CDR3 length: 16 amino acids. CDR1 SEHNR and CDR2 FQNEAQ come from the germline V gene (reference sequence). The ends lost 5 bases at V and 7 bases at J; junction bases unmatched: 6. The CDR3 DNA reads TGTGCCAGCAGCCCTCGACTAGCGGGGGGGCACGGGGAGCTGTTTTTT. Translation gives CASSPRLAGGHGELFF. The whole variable domain, filled in from reference TRBV7-9 and TRBJ2-2, reads DTGVSQNPRHKITKRGQNVTFRCDPISEHNRLYWYRQTLGQGPEFLTYFQNEAQLEKSRLLSDRFSAERPKGSFSTLEIQRTEQGDSAMYLCASSPRLAGGHGELFFGEGSRLTVL.

The rearrangement links TRBV9 to TRBJ1-4; possibly TRBD1 for D (6 bases). Germline CDR1 SGDLS, CDR2 YYNGEE. CDR3 length equals 16 residues. Between the trimmed V and J ends, which lost 4 bases and 4 bases, there was a span of 17 bases. The CDR3 protein is CASSPGGGGNNEKLFF. DNA of the CDR3: TGTGCCAGCAGCCCGGGAGGAGGGGGGAATAATGAAAAACTGTTTTTT.

This sequence joins TRBV6-5 and TRBJ1-4; D not resolved. This CDR3 is built from 15 residues. V dropped 7 bases and J dropped 11 bases, with 23 bases sitting between them. Germline V gives CDR1 MNHEY, CDR2 SVGAGI. The CDR3 is CASKQNILGLGKLFF. DNA of the CDR3: TGTGCCAGCAAACAAAACATACTGGGCCTTGGGAAACTGTTTTTT.

A few counts support this clone. The V and J genes are TRBV15 and TRBJ1-2; 9 bases map to TRBD1. Germline values: CDR1 LNHNV, CDR2 YYDKDF (reference sequence). CDR3 length: 15 amino acids. J lost 3 bases, V lost 1 base, and 3 bases had no gene match. CDR3: CATSRGRTGDYGYTF. Written as DNA, the CDR3 is TGTGCCACCAGCAGAGGAAGGACAGGGGACTATGGCTACACCTTC. The full variable domain, rest sourced from reference TRBV15 and TRBJ1-2, is DAMVIQNPRYQVTQFGKPVTLSCSQTLNHNVMYWYQQKSSQAPKLLFHYYDKDFNNEADTPDNFQSRRPNTSFCFLDIRSPGLGDTAMYLCATSRGRTGDYGYTFGSGTRLTVV.

The chain is built from TRBV7-9 and TRBJ1-5; possibly TRBD1 for D (6 bases). V lost 5 bases and J lost 0, with 11 bases in between. The CDR3 sequence is 15 residues long. CDR1 is SEHNR, CDR2 FQNEAQ, per germline (reference sequence). The CDR3 reads CASSNTGFSNQPQHF. DNA for the CDR3: TGTGCCAGCAGCAATACAGGGTTTAGCAATCAGCCCCAGCATTTT.

V gene TRBV5-1 combines with J gene TRBJ2-7; 11 positions agree with TRBD1. CDR1 SGHRS and CDR2 YFSETQ come from the germline V gene. The CDR3 length is 13 residues. The junction had 1 base not matched to a gene; V was cut back by 4 bases and J by 4 bases. CDR3 sequence: CASSRDRGYEQYF. CDR3 bases: TGCGCCAGCAGCCGGGACAGGGGGTACGAGCAGTACTTC.

This chain uses TRBV5-4 with TRBJ1-2; a weak D match, TRBD1 (6 bases). CDR3 length equals 14 residues. Germline CDR1 SGHNT, CDR2 YYREEE (reference sequence). V lost 0 bases and J lost 7, with 13 bases in between. The CDR3 nucleotides read TGTGCCAGCAGCTTGGAGGCAGGGGATCGTGGCTACACCTTC. This encodes CASSLEAGDRGYTF.

This chain uses TRBV21-1 with TRBJ1-2; the DNA was not compared with TRBD1, the D call given in the table. TRBV21-1 constitutes a pseudogene. The CDR3 length is 12 residues. CDR3 coding DNA: TGTGCCAGCAATCGGACAGACTATGGCTACACCTTC. It translates to CASNRTDYGYTF.

This chain uses TRBV7-9 with TRBJ1-5; D unclear. V was shortened by 4 bases and J by 5 bases, with 9 bases between the two germline ends. This CDR3 spans 13 amino acids. Germline loops: CDR1 SEHNR, CDR2 FQNEAQ (reference sequence). The CDR3 here is CASSSFGDQPQHF. In nucleotides, the CDR3 is TGTGCCAGCAGCTCCTTCGGGGATCAGCCCCAGCATTTT.

The V call is TRBV6-6, the J call TRBJ2-5; no definite D call. With 4 bases removed from V and 5 bases from J, the gap between germline ends came to 8 bases. The CDR3 spans 12 residues. CDR1 is MNHNY and CDR2 is SVGAGI in the germline V gene (reference sequence). Here the CDR3 reads CASSWQVETQYF. CDR3 in DNA: TGTGCCAGCAGTTGGCAGGTCGAGACCCAGTACTTC.

The chain couples TRBV4-3 to TRBJ2-3; maybe TRBD1 (6 bases). This CDR3 has 17 residues. From germline, CDR1 is LGHNA and CDR2 YSLEER. The V and J ends lost 1 base and 0 bases respectively, with 14 bases between them. CDR3 residues: CASSQGGGYTSTDTQYF. As DNA, the CDR3 is TGCGCCAGCAGCCAAGGAGGGGGATATACTAGCACAGATACGCAGTATTTT.

The chain is built from TRBV4-2 and TRBJ2-7; D ambiguous. Trimming took off 0 bases at V and 6 bases at J, with 12 bases between the two ends. Germline lookup yields CDR1 LGHNA and CDR2 YNFKEQ. The CDR3 is 14 amino acids. CDR3 in DNA: TGTGCCAGCAGCCAAGATTCTGGCTCGGGCGAGCAGTACTTC. Protein: CASSQDSGSGEQYF.

The V and J genes are TRBV12-3 or TRBV12-4 and TRBJ1-2; D not certain. This CDR3 spans 13 amino acids. V was clipped by 3 bases and J by 8 bases, with 13 bases between them. Written as DNA, the CDR3 is TGTGCCAGCAGTTTGTCGGGGTACGACGGCTACACCTTC. It encodes CASSLSGYDGYTF.

This clone was recorded a few times. The V call is TRBV21-1, the J call TRBJ2-7; the listed D gene, TRBD2, was not tested against the DNA. TRBV21-1 is a pseudogene. This CDR3 region has 15 residues. In DNA form, the CDR3 reads TGTGCCCCAAAGGAGGGGACTAGCGCCTCCTACGAGCAGTACTTC. It specifies CAPKEGTSASYEQYF.

The rearrangement joins TRBV27 to TRBJ1-2; no clear D. This CDR3 is built from 12 residues. The V end was cut by 10 bases, the J end by 4 bases, with 13 bases between. CDR1 MNHEY and CDR2 SMNVEV come from the germline V gene (reference sequence). CDR3 sequence reads: CATFGGPYGYTF. In DNA, the CDR3 is TGTGCCACCTTCGGAGGGCCCTATGGCTACACCTTC.

V gene TRBV9 combines with J gene TRBJ2-5, with TRBD1 matching 11 bases. CDR1 and CDR2 (germline): SGDLS, YYNGEE. V shed 0 bases and J 4 bases; nucleotides not matched to a gene: 8. CDR3 length equals 17 residues. CDR3 coding DNA: TGTGCCAGCAGCGTAGGGGCTGGACAGGGGGCACGAGAGACCCAGTACTTC. Amino acid sequence: CASSVGAGQGARETQYF.

This clone was counted between two and nine times. V gene TRBV7-3 combines with J gene TRBJ2-3; 7 bases map to TRBD1. Germline assignment: CDR1 SGHTA and CDR2 FQGTGA. The CDR3 contains 13 residues. V trimming: 5 bases; J trimming: 4 bases; junction bases outside the gene matches: 3. CDR3 loop: CASSSQGADTQYF. The DNA of the CDR3 is TGTGCCAGCAGCAGTCAGGGGGCAGATACGCAGTATTTT.

This rearrangement joins TRBV7-3 to TRBJ2-3; maybe TRBD2 (7 bases). Per germline, CDR1 SGHTA and CDR2 FQGTGA. This CDR3 region has 16 residues. V lost 4 bases and J lost 0, with 14 bases in between. In nucleotides, the CDR3 is TGTGCCAGCAGCTACACGGGGGGCCCAAGCACAGATACGCAGTATTTT. Amino acid sequence: CASSYTGGPSTDTQYF. Full variable domain (rest looked up from reference TRBV7-3 and TRBJ2-3): GAGVSQTPSNKVTEKGKYVELRCDPISGHTALYWYRQSLGQGPEFLIYFQGTGAADDSGLPNDRFFAVRPEGSVSTLKIQRTERGDSAVYLCASSYTGGPSTDTQYFGPGTRLTVL.

The chain employs TRBV27 and TRBJ2-1; D may be TRBD1 (5 bases). In germline, CDR1 is MNHEY, CDR2 SMNVEV (reference sequence). V lost 2 bases and J 0 bases, leaving 5 bases between the germline ends. CDR3 length equals 14 residues. The CDR3 DNA is TGTGCCAGCAGTTTAGACAGCTCCTACAATGAGCAGTTCTTC. It codes for CASSLDSSYNEQFF.

Concerning this clone itself: Sequence at one end of the junction differs from germline and may be a read error. The chain couples TRBV5-1 to TRBJ1-4, with no clear D. The CDR3 is made up of 17 amino acids. CDR1 is SGHRS, CDR2 YFSETQ, per germline. CDR3 nucleotides: TGCGCCAGCAGTTTGGGTGTGGGAGACATTACCCCTGAAAAACTGTTTTTT. The encoded protein is CASSLGVGDITPEKLFF.

This clone was observed a single time. CDR3 bases: TGCGCCAGCAGCTCACCGGGACAGGGGACCTTAGGGAGCTCCTACGAGCAGTACTTC. Its protein product is CASSSPGQGTLGSSYEQYF. This chain uses TRBV5-1 with TRBJ2-7; 10 bases are a match to TRBD1. This CDR3 has 19 amino acids. Losses at the gene ends were 3 bases for V and 0 bases for J; bases not matched to a gene: 15. Germline V gives CDR1 SGHRS, CDR2 YFSETQ.

V and J are TRBV28 and TRBJ1-3, with unresolved D. V lost 1 base, J lost 2 bases, and 6 bases lay in between. CDR1 and CDR2 from the germline V gene are MDHEN and SYDVKM. This CDR3 region has 14 residues. Written as DNA, the CDR3 is TGTGCCAGCAGTTTATCAGGTCCTGGAAACACCATATATTTT. Amino acid sequence: CASSLSGPGNTIYF.